The 26 T cell receptor beta chains below all came from one sample that was sequenced in a study of blood T cell repertoires in COVID-19. Some clones are missing from TCRdb's copy, which holds only in-frame ones; the method was immunoSEQ multiplex PCR. This sample carries around 250,000 clones, around 86% of them seen once, and the ten largest clones take 0.94%. The specimen sequenced was peripheral blood. These receptors were taken from a woman aged 40 to 50 who had recovered from COVID-19.

There are a few counts of this clone. The chain employs TRBV30 and TRBJ1-5, with 9 bases lining up with TRBD1. In germline, CDR1 is GTSNPN, CDR2 SVGIG (reference sequence). The V and J ends lost 3 bases and 6 bases, in that order; junction bases with no gene match: 6. The CDR3 runs to 14 residues. The CDR3 DNA is TGTGCCTGGAGGGGACAGGGAATCAGTCAGCCCCAGCATTTT. Translating gives CAWRGQGISQPQHF.

The V and J genes are TRBV19 and TRBJ1-2; D is unclear. The CDR3 covers 15 residues. The germline V gene has CDR1 LNHDA and CDR2 SQIVND (reference sequence). V shed 8 bases and J shed 3 bases, with 19 bases lying between them. The DNA for the CDR3 is TGTGCCAGTCTCCGATCCCCGGGGTCCGACTATGGCTACACCTTC. It is translated as CASLRSPGSDYGYTF.

CDR3 nucleotides: TGTGCCAGCTCACCAAAGTCCGGGGAGACCCAGTACTTC. It is translated as CASSPKSGETQYF. V usage is TRBV18 and J usage is TRBJ2-5; D ambiguous. Germline CDR1 and CDR2: KGHSH and LQKENI. The CDR3 loop spans 13 amino acids. Trimming left V 2 bases short and J 5 bases short, with 9 bases between.

This chain connects TRBV5-1 to TRBJ2-4; D might be TRBD1 (5 bases). V dropped 0 bases and J dropped 4 bases, with 8 bases sitting between them. CDR1 and CDR2 from the germline V gene are SGHRS and YFSETQ. CDR3 size: 14 residues. The CDR3 DNA sequence: TGCGCCAGCAGCTTGGCCTCAGGGAAAAACATTCAGTACTTC. This encodes CASSLASGKNIQYF.

The chain recombines TRBV30 with TRBJ1-4, with a weak D call TRBD1 (5 bases). The germline V gene encodes CDR1 GTSNPN and CDR2 SVGIG (reference sequence). The CDR3 loop spans 14 amino acids. The ends were cut back, 2 bases at V and 7 bases at J, with 14 bases in the middle. The CDR3 sequence is CAWSRQGSFEKLFF. In DNA, the CDR3 is TGTGCCTGGAGTAGGCAGGGCTCCTTTGAAAAACTGTTTTTT.

The V gene is TRBV6-5, the J gene TRBJ2-1; 7 bases agree with TRBD2. With V trimmed by 6 bases and J by 5 bases, 10 bases remained unmatched. The CDR3 covers 15 residues. Germline V gene lookup returns CDR1 MNHEY and CDR2 SVGAGI. The CDR3 loop reads CASRALAAGHNEQFF. Written as DNA, the CDR3 is TGTGCCAGCAGGGCGCTAGCGGCAGGCCACAATGAGCAGTTCTTC.

Concerning this clone: Other DNA sequences within the sample encode an identical CDR3. The V gene is TRBV12-3 or TRBV12-4, the J gene TRBJ1-1; D not certain. V lost 5 bases, J lost 5 bases, and 12 bases lay in between. CDR3 length equals 13 residues. The chain's CDR3 is CASSLQGGTEAFF. CDR3 DNA: TGTGCCAGCAGTCTTCAAGGAGGGACTGAAGCTTTCTTT.

V usage is TRBV24-1 and J usage is TRBJ1-5; D not certain. The germline V gene has CDR1 KGHDR and CDR2 SFDVKD. The CDR3 length is 16 residues. V lost 2 bases and J lost 2, with 12 bases in between. The CDR3 nucleotides are TGTGCCACCAGTGATTCACGCGGGCCTGGCAATCAGCCCCAGCATTTT. It encodes CATSDSRGPGNQPQHF.

The V and J genes are TRBV29-1 and TRBJ2-5, with D possibly being TRBD2 (6 bases). The germline V gene encodes CDR1 SQVTM and CDR2 ANQGSEA. The CDR3 spans 14 residues. The V end lost 3 bases, the J end lost 1 base, and 12 bases lay between the germline ends. The CDR3 reads CSVEAGFLQETQYF. Written as DNA, the CDR3 is TGCAGCGTTGAGGCGGGGTTCCTCCAAGAGACCCAGTACTTC.

The V call is TRBV6-1, the J call TRBJ1-5; D is uncertain. This CDR3 spans 14 amino acids. Trimming removed 0 bases at V and 9 bases at J, with 12 bases between. Germline CDR1 MNHNS, CDR2 SASEGT. CDR3 sequence reads: CASSEAALVRPQHF. In DNA, the CDR3 is TGTGCCAGCAGTGAAGCCGCCTTAGTCCGGCCCCAGCATTTT.

V is TRBV7-8 and J is TRBJ2-1; 8 bases line up with TRBD2. The germline CDR1 and CDR2 sequences are SGHVS and FQNEAQ. V was pared by 6 bases and J by 4 bases, with 8 bases of the junction left unmatched. The CDR3 runs 15 residues. DNA of the CDR3: TGTGCCAGCAGGTGGCGGGAGGCTCAGTACAATGAGCAGTTCTTC. As protein: CASRWREAQYNEQFF.

This clone was detected once. This chain uses TRBV6-5 with TRBJ1-1; 9 nucleotides agree with TRBD1. J was trimmed by 8 bases and V by 8 bases; bases with no gene match: 9. The CDR3 length is 13 residues. The V gene's germline CDR1 is MNHEY and CDR2 SVGAGI. The CDR3 protein is CASEQGALSEAFF. Written as DNA, the CDR3 is TGTGCCAGCGAACAGGGGGCACTCTCCGAAGCTTTCTTT.

CDR3 amino acids: CSVTSGKETQYF. For the CDR3, the DNA is TGCAGCGTGACTAGCGGGAAAGAGACCCAGTACTTC. This chain uses TRBV29-1 with TRBJ2-5; 11 nucleotides agree with TRBD2. V lost 6 bases, J lost 3 bases, and 0 bases stayed unmatched. The germline V gene has CDR1 SQVTM and CDR2 ANQGSEA. The CDR3 consists of 12 residues.

The CDR3 loop reads CASSYSTGSGSAFF. Written as DNA, the CDR3 is TGTGCCAGCAGTTACTCGACAGGGTCGGGGTCAGCTTTCTTT. The chain links TRBV6-6 to TRBJ1-1; 7 bases agree with TRBD1. V shed 0 bases and J 10 bases; nucleotides not matched to a gene: 8. CDR1 MNHNY and CDR2 SVGAGI come from the germline V gene (reference sequence). The CDR3 is 14 residues long.

The genes are TRBV10-3 and TRBJ2-5, with TRBD2 matching 7 bases. With 6 bases clipped from V and 3 bases from J, the junction kept 7 bases outside the gene matches. The CDR3 length is 14 residues. Germline V gives CDR1 ENHRY, CDR2 SYGVKD. CDR3 DNA sequence: TGTGCCATCAGCCGGGCGGGAGCCGAAGAGACCCAGTACTTC. It specifies CAISRAGAEETQYF.

The V and J genes are TRBV6-1 and TRBJ2-5; no definite D call. The germline CDR1 and CDR2 sequences are MNHNS and SASEGT. Trimming stripped 3 bases from V and 4 bases from J, with 15 bases between. The CDR3 covers 15 residues. CDR3 residues: CASSDGSRSLETQYF. The DNA of the CDR3 is TGTGCCAGCAGTGACGGGTCCCGCAGTCTAGAGACCCAGTACTTC.

The chain carries TRBV5-4 and TRBJ2-1, with D unresolved. Germline-derived CDR1 and CDR2 are SGHNT and YYREEE (reference sequence). The CDR3 is made up of 15 amino acids. Trimming removed 0 bases at V and 0 bases at J, with 7 bases between. The CDR3 coding sequence is TGTGCCAGCAGCTTGGCCTACAGCTCCTACAATGAGCAGTTCTTC. Translated, it gives CASSLAYSSYNEQFF.

The chain has TRBV5-5 and TRBJ2-2; maybe TRBD2 (6 bases). CDR1 SGHKS and CDR2 YYEKEE come from the germline V gene (reference sequence). The CDR3 extends over 15 amino acids. Trimming removed 2 bases from V and 4 bases from J, with 12 bases in between. The DNA for the CDR3 is TGTGCCAGCAGCTTTCTTTTGGGGGGCACCGGGGAGCTGTTTTTT. Translated: CASSFLLGGTGELFF.

V usage is TRBV19 and J usage is TRBJ2-1; 14 positions match TRBD2. The V and J ends lost 4 bases and 7 bases, in that order; junction bases with no gene match: 3. The CDR3 totals 15 residues. Germline-derived CDR1 and CDR2 are LNHDA and SQIVND (reference sequence). The CDR3 region is CASSRTSGRMNEQFF. The CDR3 DNA reads as TGTGCCAGTAGTAGGACTAGCGGGAGGATGAATGAGCAGTTCTTC.

This clone came up once. This chain uses TRBV5-8 with TRBJ2-3; TRBD1 agrees at 7 bases. Trimming took 1 base from V and 6 from J; bases not matched to a gene: 5. Germline V lookup: CDR1 SGHTS, CDR2 YDEGEE. This CDR3 spans 14 amino acids. This CDR3 reads CASSLSGGGDTQYF. In DNA, the CDR3 is TGTGCCAGCAGCTTGTCAGGGGGTGGGGATACGCAGTATTTT.

The genes are TRBV28 and TRBJ2-7, with 8 nucleotides matching TRBD1. V lost 10 bases and J lost 4; bases outside the gene matches: 9. CDR1 MDHEN and CDR2 SYDVKM come from the germline V gene. This CDR3 contains 13 residues. The CDR3 DNA reads TGTGCCACCTCCAGGACAGGGATGTACGAGCAGTACTTC. Translated, it gives CATSRTGMYEQYF.

The J gene is TRBJ2-3, the V gene TRBV6-1, with 14 bases that match TRBD2. This CDR3 spans 17 amino acids. V dropped 1 base and J dropped 6; count of bases not matched to a gene: 6. Germline values: CDR1 MNHNS, CDR2 SASEGT. Here the CDR3 DNA reads TGTGCCAGCAGTGAAGGAAGGACTAGCGGGAGGAGGGATACGCAGTATTTT. Its translation is CASSEGRTSGRRDTQYF.

The V call is TRBV12-3 or TRBV12-4, the J call TRBJ1-5; D gene uncertain. This CDR3 has 13 amino acids. V lost 6 bases to trimming and J lost 5 bases, with 11 bases between them. CDR3 sequence (DNA): TGTGCCAGCAGCAGATCAGGTTATCAGCCCCAGCATTTT. It translates to CASSRSGYQPQHF.

The chain combines TRBV3-1 (or the pseudogene TRBV3-2) with TRBJ2-1; D is possibly TRBD2 (6 bases). Germline V gene data show CDR1 as LGHDT and CDR2 as YNNKEL (reference sequence). V gave up 1 base and J gave up 5 bases, with 12 bases separating them. There are 15 residues in the CDR3. The CDR3 DNA is TGTGCCAGCAGCCAAGGGGAGGTTTCCCACAATGAGCAGTTCTTC. This sequence encodes CASSQGEVSHNEQFF.

The chain employs TRBV6-1 and TRBJ2-7, with D perhaps matching TRBD2 (6 bases). In germline, CDR1 is MNHNS, CDR2 SASEGT. The CDR3 has 12 amino acids. V was trimmed by 6 bases and J by 6 bases, leaving 12 bases between them. DNA of the CDR3: TGTGCCAGCAGAAACGTGGGGGGCGAGCAGTACTTC. This codes for CASRNVGGEQYF.

The chain recombines TRBV25-1 with TRBJ2-5, with TRBD1 as a possible D gene (5 bases). The CDR3 runs 13 residues. The germline V and J ends were trimmed by 10 bases and 5 bases, with 17 bases remaining between them. The germline CDR1 and CDR2 sequences are MGHDK and SYGVNS. CDR3 loop: CAIGQGNGETQYF. Here the CDR3 DNA reads TGTGCCATTGGGCAGGGAAACGGGGAGACCCAGTACTTC.